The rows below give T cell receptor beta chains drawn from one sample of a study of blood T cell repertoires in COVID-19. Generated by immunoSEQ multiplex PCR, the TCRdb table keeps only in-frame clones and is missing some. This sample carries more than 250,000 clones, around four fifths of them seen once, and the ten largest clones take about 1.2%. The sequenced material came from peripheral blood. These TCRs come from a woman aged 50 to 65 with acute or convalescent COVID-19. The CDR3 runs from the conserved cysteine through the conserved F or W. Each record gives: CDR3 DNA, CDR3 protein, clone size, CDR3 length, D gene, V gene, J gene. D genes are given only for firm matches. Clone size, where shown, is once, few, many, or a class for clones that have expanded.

TGTGCCACCAGCGAATCGGGACAGGCTAGCAATCAGCCCCAGCATTTT,CATSESGQASNQPQHF,few,16,TRBD1,TRBV24-1,TRBJ1-5
TGTGCCACCAGTGAACAGGGGGCGCGTAATGAGCAGTTCTTC,CATSEQGARNEQFF,once,14,TRBD1,TRBV24-1,TRBJ2-1
TGTGCCAGCAGCCAGAATAGGGGGTCCACTGAAGCTTTCTTT,CASSQNRGSTEAFF,-,14,-,TRBV7-3,TRBJ1-1
TGTGCCAGCTGGCGGGGAGGGGTCGGATTTGAAGCTTTCTTT,CASWRGGVGFEAFF,once,14,-,TRBV6-5,TRBJ1-1
TGCAGCGTTGATAGGGACACGGACGATGAGCAGTTCTTC,CSVDRDTDDEQFF,-,13,-,TRBV29-1,TRBJ2-1
TGCGCCAGCAGCCAACGACAGGGCGTCGCAGATACGCAGTATTTT,CASSQRQGVADTQYF,-,15,TRBD1,TRBV4-1,TRBJ2-3
TGTGCCTGGAGTGTACTTCTCGGAAACACCATATATTTT,CAWSVLLGNTIYF,-,13,-,TRBV30,TRBJ1-3
TGTGCCAGCAGCTTAGAGGCGGGAGGGACCTACGAGCAGTACTTC,CASSLEAGGTYEQYF,-,15,TRBD2,TRBV11-2,TRBJ2-7
TGTGCTAGTGGTTTAGGGGGCTTACTACCTGGAAACACCATATATTTT,CASGLGGLLPGNTIYF,-,16,TRBD1,TRBV12-5,TRBJ1-3
TGTGCCAGCAGCCCTACTCGGGGGGGGCTAGGTGGCTACACCTTC,CASSPTRGGLGGYTF,-,15,-,TRBV3-1/TRBV3-2,TRBJ1-2
TGTGCCAGCAGCTTGGATGGGGGGGCGGGAGAGACCCAGTACTTC,CASSLDGGAGETQYF,-,15,-,TRBV5-4,TRBJ2-5
TGTGCCAGCAGCCAAGAGGCTTTGGGCACAGGTATCGGGGAGCTGTTTTTT,CASSQEALGTGIGELFF,-,17,-,TRBV4-2,TRBJ2-2
TGTGCCAGCAGTCGCTTGGACAGGGCGGACTCACCCCTCCACTTT,CASSRLDRADSPLHF,few,15,TRBD1,TRBV6-5,TRBJ1-6
TGCGCCAGCACCACCGGGACAGGGGGATTCTATGGCTACACCTTC,CASTTGTGGFYGYTF,-,15,TRBD1,TRBV5-1,TRBJ1-2
TGTGCCAGTAGTATCACACTTACAGGCTATGGCTACACCTTC,CASSITLTGYGYTF,-,14,-,TRBV19,TRBJ1-2
TGTGCCAGCGCAACAGGGGAATCACCCCTCCACTTT,CASATGESPLHF,-,12,TRBD1,TRBV28,TRBJ1-6
TGTGCTAGTGGTGGTACAGGGGTTAGTCAGCCCCAGCATTTT,CASGGTGVSQPQHF,-,14,TRBD1,TRBV12-5,TRBJ1-5
TGTGCCAGCCGATTTAGCGGGACCGCCTACGAGCAGTACTTC,CASRFSGTAYEQYF,-,14,TRBD2,TRBV6-5,TRBJ2-7
TGCAGCGTTGCTAGTTGGACTGAAGCTTTCTTT,CSVASWTEAFF,-,11,-,TRBV29-1,TRBJ1-1
TGTGCCACCAAGCTAGCGGGGGGCCCCTACAATGAGCAGTTCTTC,CATKLAGGPYNEQFF,-,15,TRBD2,TRBV15,TRBJ2-1
TGTGCCAGCAGCGTAGGGGTTAGCAGAGATACGCAGTATTTT,CASSVGVSRDTQYF,-,14,-,TRBV9,TRBJ2-3
TGTGCCAGCAATAGACAGAGCTCTGGGGCCAACGTCCTGACTTTC,CASNRQSSGANVLTF,-,15,-,TRBV2,TRBJ2-6
TGTGCCAGCAGCCAAACAGGGATCGGCACAGATACGCAGTATTTT,CASSQTGIGTDTQYF,-,15,-,TRBV11-2,TRBJ2-3